Listed below are T cell receptor beta chains from one sample, sequenced in a study of cytomegalovirus exposure and HLA in healthy donors. Profiling relied on immunoSEQ multiplex PCR, and the TCRdb table lists in-frame clones only, not all of them. This table holds 99,000 or so clones, about four fifths found once. The sequencing input was PBMCs. The receptors derive from a female donor in good health and CMV-seropositive. Both conserved end residues are part of each CDR3. The D gene is left open where the match is weak. The listing skips clone size in some rows; elsewhere it reads once, few, many or a size class.

abundance	d_gene	v_gene	j_gene	CDR3aa	CDR3nt
-	-	TRBV9	TRBJ2-7	CASSVEGGGGEQYF	TGTGCCAGCAGCGTAGAGGGGGGGGGTGGCGAGCAGTACTTC
-	-	TRBV7-2	TRBJ1-1	CASSNHRANTEAFF	TGTGCCAGCAGCAACCACAGGGCGAACACTGAAGCTTTCTTT
-	-	TRBV6-5	TRBJ2-7	CASSYTRSSYEQYF	TGTGCCAGCAGTTATACAAGAAGCTCCTACGAGCAGTACTTC
-	-	TRBV19	TRBJ1-1	CSSSIGLAGNTEAFF	TGTTCCAGTAGTATAGGGCTCGCGGGGAACACTGAAGCTTTCTTT
-	TRBD2	TRBV10-3	TRBJ2-7	CAISAASGYEQYF	TGTGCCATCAGTGCGGCTAGCGGATACGAGCAGTACTTC
-	-	TRBV2	TRBJ1-2	CASRGMDSYGYTF	TGTGCCAGCAGGGGGATGGACAGCTATGGCTACACCTTC
-	-	TRBV19	TRBJ2-5	CASSKGRSDQETQYF	TGTGCCAGTAGTAAGGGGAGGTCTGATCAAGAGACCCAGTACTTC
-	-	TRBV5-6	TRBJ1-4	CASSWALNEKLFF	TGTGCCAGCAGTTGGGCACTTAATGAAAAACTGTTTTTT
-	-	TRBV28	TRBJ1-2	CASSFLDYGYTF	TGTGCCAGCAGTTTTCTTGACTATGGCTACACCTTC
-	TRBD1	TRBV5-5	TRBJ2-7	CATTTGVTHEQYF	TGTGCCACTACGACAGGGGTGACCCACGAGCAGTACTTC
-	-	TRBV11-2	TRBJ2-6	CASSYPRGSGANVLTF	TGTGCCAGCAGCTACCCACGGGGATCTGGGGCCAACGTCCTGACTTTC
-	-	TRBV6-5	TRBJ2-7	CASGWVGEQYF	TGTGCCAGCGGCTGGGTCGGGGAGCAGTACTTC
-	TRBD1	TRBV6-5	TRBJ2-7	CASRGTGTGNYEQYF	TGTGCCAGCAGGGGGACCGGGACAGGGAACTACGAGCAGTACTTC
-	TRBD1	TRBV6-5	TRBJ2-1	CASSRQGALNEQFF	TGTGCCAGCAGTCGACAGGGGGCATTGAATGAGCAGTTCTTC
-	TRBD2	TRBV7-3	TRBJ2-5	CASSFASGRGETQYF	TGTGCCAGCAGCTTCGCTAGCGGGAGAGGAGAGACCCAGTACTTC
-	-	TRBV4-1	TRBJ1-6	CASSQDSEINSPLHF	TGCGCCAGCAGCCAAGATTCGGAGATTAATTCACCCCTCCACTTT
-	TRBD1	TRBV19	TRBJ2-6	CASSITGQALSGANVLTF	TGTGCCAGTAGTATCACGGGACAGGCCCTCTCTGGGGCCAACGTCCTGACTTTC
-	TRBD2	TRBV7-9	TRBJ2-1	CASSLGGSGRVRVYNEQFF	TGTGCCAGCAGCTTAGGAGGTAGCGGGAGGGTCCGAGTATACAATGAGCAGTTCTTC
-	-	TRBV13	TRBJ2-3	CASSLRDSTDTQYF	TGTGCCAGCAGCCTCAGGGATAGCACAGATACGCAGTATTTT
once	-	TRBV27	TRBJ1-5	CASSPLEGGNQPQHF	TGTGCCAGCAGTCCCCTGGAAGGGGGCAATCAGCCCCAGCATTTT